This T cell receptor beta chain was identified during a study of blood T cell repertoires in COVID-19. The CDR3 runs 15 residues. The V gene end was trimmed by 0 bases and the J gene end by 1 base; junction bases not matched to a gene: 2. Germline CDR1 MNHEY, CDR2 SVGAGI. Using immunoSEQ multiplex PCR, the repertoire was profiled, and TCRdb retains in-frame clones only, with some absent. The table lists tens of thousands of clones, approximately 90% of them singletons, with 5.8% in the top ten. The TCR sequence derives from a human donor in a cohort sampled during active COVID-19. This chain links TRBV6-5 with TRBJ1-1, with 7 nucleotides matching TRBD1. Sequences were obtained from peripheral blood. As DNA, the CDR3 is TGTGCCAGCAGTTACTCGTGGACAGGGAACACTGAAGCTTTCTTT. Protein sequence: CASSYSWTGNTEAFF.